Given below is one T cell receptor (beta chain) in context. Original processing notes: Reference gene primer amplification gave estimated nucleated cell counts. Sequencing was performed with immunoSEQ multiplex PCR; in TCRdb, only in-frame clones are kept and a portion is missing. V and J calls plus clone size are reproduced from that table; the DNA served to infer D and trimming. The sample carries around 130,000 clones, more than 70% recorded once. The sample belongs to a study of blood T cell repertoires in COVID-19. Study-level information: Both acute and convalescent COVID-19 samples were obtained from the United States, Italy and Spain.

This receptor was taken from a man between 60 and 70 years old with acute or convalescent COVID-19. The sequencing sample was made of peripheral blood.

CDR3 in DNA: TGTGCCAGCAGTTTGGGGGGGGGCGACGGCTTCGGGAGGGCCGCCGAGCAGTACTTC. Amino acids: CASSLGGGDGFGRAAEQYF. The chain has TRBV27 and TRBJ2-7; 8 bases agree with TRBD2. The CDR3 has 19 residues. From germline, CDR1 is MNHEY and CDR2 SMNVEV (reference sequence). V lost 3 bases, J lost 6 bases, and 22 bases stayed unmatched.